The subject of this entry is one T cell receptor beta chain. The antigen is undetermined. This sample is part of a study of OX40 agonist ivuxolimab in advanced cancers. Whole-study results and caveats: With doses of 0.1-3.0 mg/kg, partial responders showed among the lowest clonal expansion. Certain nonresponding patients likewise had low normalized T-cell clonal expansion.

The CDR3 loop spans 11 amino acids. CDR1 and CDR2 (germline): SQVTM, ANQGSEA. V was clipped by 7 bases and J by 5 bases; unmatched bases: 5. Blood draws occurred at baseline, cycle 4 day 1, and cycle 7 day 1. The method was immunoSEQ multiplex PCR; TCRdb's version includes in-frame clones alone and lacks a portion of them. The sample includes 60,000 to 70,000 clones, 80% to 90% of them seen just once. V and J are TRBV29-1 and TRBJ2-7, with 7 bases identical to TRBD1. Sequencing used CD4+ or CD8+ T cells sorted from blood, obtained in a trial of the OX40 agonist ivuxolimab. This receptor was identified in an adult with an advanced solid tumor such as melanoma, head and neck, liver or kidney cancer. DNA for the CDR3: TGCAGCGCCGGGACAGACCACGAGCAGTACTTC. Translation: CSAGTDHEQYF.